One and the same sample provided the 26 T cell receptor beta chains below, sequenced in a study of blood T cell repertoires in COVID-19. Only in-frame clones appear in the TCRdb table, and some are missing; sequencing was by immunoSEQ multiplex PCR. The data show 200,000 to 300,000 clones, roughly nine tenths seen once. Sample: peripheral blood. The receptors were gathered from a man between 60 and 70 years old with acute or convalescent COVID-19.

This clone was observed a few times. The chain combines TRBV6-5 with TRBJ1-2; possibly TRBD1 for D (6 bases). The V gene's germline CDR1 is MNHEY and CDR2 SVGAGI. Trimming cost V 10 bases and J 5 bases, with 20 bases left between them. The CDR3 covers 14 residues. The CDR3 region is CATKPGGAGYGYTF. Here the CDR3 DNA reads TGTGCCACCAAACCGGGGGGCGCCGGGTATGGCTACACCTTC.

This clone has only one observation. The chain joins TRBV4-3 to TRBJ2-1, with 9 bases fitting TRBD2. Per the germline V gene, CDR1 is LGHNA and CDR2 is YSLEER. This CDR3 region has 17 residues. The V and J ends lost 2 bases and 6 bases, in that order; junction bases with no gene match: 11. The CDR3: CASSQNAGTSYRNEQFF. The CDR3 bases are TGCGCCAGCAGCCAAAATGCCGGGACTAGCTACCGCAATGAGCAGTTCTTC.

This rearrangement joins TRBV28 to TRBJ2-1, with 15 bases fitting TRBD2. Germline CDR1 reads MDHEN; CDR2 reads SYDVKM. The CDR3 covers 20 residues. V lost 4 bases and J lost 1; bases outside the gene matches: 11. CDR3 region: CASSSQGGLAGGGSYNEQFF. The CDR3 DNA sequence: TGTGCCAGCAGTTCCCAAGGGGGACTAGCGGGAGGTGGGTCCTACAATGAGCAGTTCTTC.

J is TRBJ2-7 and V is TRBV29-1, with TRBD1 as a possible D gene (6 bases). Germline lookup yields CDR1 SQVTM and CDR2 ANQGSEA. V was cut by 7 bases and J by 7 bases, with 14 bases left in between. CDR3 length equals 11 residues. CDR3 bases: TGCAGCGCCGAAAGGGGGATGGAGCAGTACTTC. Protein: CSAERGMEQYF.

This chain connects TRBV5-1 to TRBJ2-3; D uncertain. The germline V gene encodes CDR1 SGHRS and CDR2 YFSETQ. This CDR3 spans 14 amino acids. V lost 0 bases to trimming and J lost 6 bases, with 11 bases between them. The CDR3 region has the DNA TGCGCCAGCAGCTTGGCCCAGACTTCGGATACGCAGTATTTT. Its translation: CASSLAQTSDTQYF.

The gene calls are TRBV28 and TRBJ1-5, with D possibly TRBD1 on 6 matching bases. V lost 2 bases and J lost 0, with 11 bases in between. Germline V gives CDR1 MDHEN, CDR2 SYDVKM. This CDR3 has 16 residues. CDR3 DNA sequence: TGTGCCAGCAGTTTACGAACAGGGTCTAGCAATCAGCCCCAGCATTTT. Translated, it gives CASSLRTGSSNQPQHF.

J is TRBJ2-3 and V is TRBV11-2; 14 bases are a match to TRBD2. V lost 1 base, J lost 3 bases, and 3 bases stayed unmatched. Germline V gene data show CDR1 as SGHAT and CDR2 as FQNNGV. CDR3 length: 17 residues. CDR3 sequence: CASSLGGLAGVTDTQYF. DNA of the CDR3: TGTGCCAGCAGCTTAGGGGGACTAGCGGGAGTTACAGATACGCAGTATTTT.

This chain uses TRBV5-1 with TRBJ2-3, with 13 bases matching TRBD2. V was pared by 5 bases and J by 3 bases, with 6 bases of the junction left unmatched. Germline V CDR1 and CDR2: SGHRS, YFSETQ. This CDR3 region has 16 residues. The chain's CDR3 is CASRSGLAGATDTQYF. Written as DNA, the CDR3 is TGCGCCAGCAGATCCGGACTAGCGGGAGCGACAGATACGCAGTATTTT.

V and J are TRBV19 and TRBJ2-3; perhaps TRBD2 as D (6 bases). The CDR3 length is 15 residues. Germline V CDR1 and CDR2: LNHDA, SQIVND (reference sequence). The ends were cut back, 7 bases at V and 3 bases at J, with 17 bases in the middle. The CDR3 DNA is TGTGCCAGTACCGGAGGAGGGGTAGGGACAGATACGCAGTATTTT. Translating it yields CASTGGGVGTDTQYF. The whole variable domain, remainder taken from reference TRBV19 and TRBJ2-3, is DGGITQSPKYLFRKEGQNVTLSCEQNLNHDAMYWYRQDPGQGLRLIYYSQIVNDFQKGDIAEGYSVSREKKESFPLTVTSAQKNPTAFYLCASTGGGVGTDTQYFGPGTRLTVL.

This sequence joins TRBV19 and TRBJ1-4; D possibly corresponds to TRBD1 (5 bases). V was pared by 4 bases and J by 0 bases, with 6 bases between. The CDR3 has 14 amino acids. Per germline, CDR1 LNHDA and CDR2 SQIVND (reference sequence). CDR3 sequence (DNA): TGTGCCAGTAGTACGGGGGCAACTAATGAAAAACTGTTTTTT. Translated, it gives CASSTGATNEKLFF.

This chain connects TRBV28 to TRBJ2-7; 7 bases fit TRBD2. Unmatched junction bases numbered 9, after V lost 7 bases and J lost 0 bases. Per germline, CDR1 MDHEN and CDR2 SYDVKM. CDR3 size: 15 residues. As DNA, the CDR3 is TGTGCCAGCATAGAAGGCGGGAGAGGCTCCTACGAGCAGTACTTC. Its protein product is CASIEGGRGSYEQYF.

The chain is built from TRBV6-4 and TRBJ1-5, with D hard to call. This CDR3 is built from 16 residues. Germline V gene sequence: CDR1 MRHNA, CDR2 SNTAGT. V lost 4 bases and J lost 6, with 19 bases in between. The CDR3: CASSVEEELATQPQHF. For the CDR3, the DNA is TGTGCCAGCAGTGTAGAGGAGGAGCTGGCAACTCAGCCCCAGCATTTT.

This clone has more than one count but fewer than ten. The same CDR3 is also encoded by other DNA sequences in this sample. J is TRBJ1-2 and V is TRBV6-2 or TRBV6-3; 8 bases are shared with TRBD1. This CDR3 region has 14 residues. Germline loops: CDR1 MNHEY, CDR2 SVGEGT. Losses at the gene ends were 4 bases for V and 4 bases for J; bases not matched to a gene: 5. Written as DNA, the CDR3 is TGTGCCAGCAGTTCCGCGGGACAGGCCTATGGCTACACCTTC. Translated: CASSSAGQAYGYTF.

The V and J genes are TRBV18 and TRBJ2-1; D not resolved. The V gene's germline CDR1 is KGHSH and CDR2 LQKENI. The CDR3 extends over 16 amino acids. V dropped 1 base and J dropped 0 bases, with 10 bases sitting between them. In DNA, the CDR3 is TGTGCCAGCTCACCACAGGCGGCAAGCTCCTACAATGAGCAGTTCTTC. Protein product: CASSPQAASSYNEQFF.

The J gene is TRBJ2-5, the V gene TRBV18, with TRBD1 matching over 7 bases. Unmatched junction bases numbered 5, after V lost 6 bases and J lost 4 bases. CDR1 and CDR2 (germline): KGHSH, LQKENI. The CDR3 sequence is 13 residues long. In nucleotides, the CDR3 is TGTGCCAGCTCTCCCAGGGGGTTAGAGACCCAGTACTTC. Translated: CASSPRGLETQYF.

The rearrangement joins TRBV30 to TRBJ1-1; no definite D call. CDR1 and CDR2 (germline): GTSNPN, SVGIG (reference sequence). This CDR3 region has 15 residues. The germline V and J ends were trimmed by 1 base and 0 bases, with 12 bases remaining between them. CDR3 residues: CAWSGNSKVNTEAFF. CDR3 sequence (DNA): TGTGCCTGGAGTGGAAACAGTAAGGTGAACACTGAAGCTTTCTTT.

The genes are TRBV21-1 and TRBJ2-1; the tabulated D call, TRBD2, remains unverified against the DNA. TRBV21-1 is assigned pseudogene status. This CDR3 spans 14 amino acids. CDR3 in DNA: TGTGCCAGCAGCGCAGCGGTTCTCAACAATGAGCAGTTCTTC. This gives the protein CASSAAVLNNEQFF.

V usage is TRBV6-2 or TRBV6-3 and J usage is TRBJ2-7; 10 bases are shared with TRBD2. Germline lookup yields CDR1 MNHEY and CDR2 SVGEGT. Unmatched junction bases numbered 9, after V lost 5 bases and J lost 2 bases. CDR3 length: 16 residues. The CDR3 DNA sequence: TGTGCCAGCAGTACCATAGCGGGAGGTCGACCCTACGAGCAGTACTTC. This translates into CASSTIAGGRPYEQYF.

The genes are TRBV19 and TRBJ2-5; D unresolved. V was trimmed by 0 bases and J by 6 bases, leaving 8 bases between them. The length of the CDR3 is 13 residues. Germline CDR1 and CDR2: LNHDA and SQIVND (reference sequence). In DNA form, the CDR3 reads TGTGCCAGTAGTATAGATCTAACGAAGACCCAGTACTTC. It codes for CASSIDLTKTQYF.

This clone was recorded once. The chain links TRBV19 to TRBJ1-2; D not resolved. CDR3 length equals 15 residues. Trimming removed 6 bases at V and 4 bases at J, with 18 bases between. CDR1 and CDR2 (germline): LNHDA, SQIVND (reference sequence). The CDR3 loop is CASSTNHPGSYGYTF. DNA of the CDR3: TGTGCCAGTAGCACAAATCACCCTGGGAGCTATGGCTACACCTTC.

The chain is built from TRBV28 and TRBJ2-1; 12 bases map to TRBD2. This CDR3 comprises 16 residues. Trimming took 0 bases from V and 7 from J; bases not matched to a gene: 4. CDR1 is MDHEN, CDR2 SYDVKM, per germline. This CDR3 is CASSLWTSGSGNEQFF. The CDR3 nucleotides are TGTGCCAGCAGTTTATGGACTAGCGGGAGCGGGAATGAGCAGTTCTTC.

The V call is TRBV28, the J call TRBJ1-1; possible D gene TRBD1, 6 bases. Trimming removed 5 bases at V and 7 bases at J, with 11 bases between. Per the germline V gene, CDR1 is MDHEN and CDR2 is SYDVKM. The CDR3 has 12 amino acids. Here the CDR3 reads CASSGQPFEAFF. As DNA, the CDR3 is TGTGCCAGCAGTGGACAGCCCTTTGAAGCTTTCTTT.

The chain has TRBV2 and TRBJ2-4; 9 positions agree with TRBD1. Losses at the gene ends were 10 bases for V and 1 base for J; bases not matched to a gene: 8. The CDR3 sequence is 15 residues long. Germline CDR1 SNHLY, CDR2 FYNNEI. The CDR3 DNA is TGTGCCACAGGGACAGGGTGGATGGCCAAAAACATTCAGTACTTC. This encodes CATGTGWMAKNIQYF.

The chain is built from TRBV19 and TRBJ1-2; TRBD1 aligns across 7 bases. The length of the CDR3 is 12 residues. Germline CDR1 reads LNHDA; CDR2 reads SQIVND (reference sequence). V was clipped by 8 bases and J by 8 bases; unmatched bases: 8. CDR3 sequence reads: CASVLQGSGYTF. In DNA form, the CDR3 reads TGTGCCAGTGTGTTACAGGGGAGCGGCTACACCTTC.

J is TRBJ2-4 and V is TRBV6-5, with 8 bases lining up with TRBD1. V was clipped by 5 bases and J by 0 bases; unmatched bases: 3. The CDR3 consists of 15 residues. Germline CDR1 MNHEY, CDR2 SVGAGI. CDR3 loop: CASSNRGIAKNIQYF. CDR3 coding DNA: TGTGCCAGCAGTAACAGGGGGATAGCCAAAAACATTCAGTACTTC.

The V and J genes are TRBV9 and TRBJ2-3, with TRBD1 matching over 7 bases. The CDR3 contains 14 residues. J lost 3 bases, V lost 4 bases, and 5 bases had no gene match. Looked up from germline, CDR1 is SGDLS and CDR2 is YYNGEE. The CDR3 spells CASSLSGQTDTQYF. The DNA for the CDR3 is TGTGCCAGCAGCCTATCGGGACAGACAGATACGCAGTATTTT.